This TCR beta chain was retrieved from a study of blood T cell repertoires in COVID-19. Study background: Sources were T cells, B-cell-depleted T cells, or PBMCs; the material itself was cDNA or gDNA.

Authors' analysis steps: Reference gene primer amplification in the assay estimated nucleated cell counts. Generated by immunoSEQ multiplex PCR, the TCRdb table keeps only in-frame clones and is missing some. Clonal size and the V and J genes are those of that table, whereas D and trimming came from the DNA. Counted here are 490,000 or so clones, 85% to 90% occurring once; the ten biggest clones make up around 1.9%. CDR3 length equals 14 residues. Per the germline V gene, CDR1 is LGHDT and CDR2 is YNNKEL (reference sequence). V lost 4 bases, J lost 7 bases, and 16 bases lay in between. Participant ages covered about 18 to 95 years across around 22 US areas. Grouping used clinical history reported by participants in a survey and questionnaire.

The chain has TRBV3-1 (or the pseudogene TRBV3-2) and TRBJ1-2; the D gene is possibly TRBD1 (6 bases). The sequenced material came from PBMCs or T cells enriched from blood (not recorded which). The sequence was collected from a woman aged 40 to 50 who had recovered from COVID-19. The CDR3 DNA is TGTGCCAGCAGCCCTTCCCGACAGGCTGGTGGCTACACCTTC. It specifies CASSPSRQAGGYTF.